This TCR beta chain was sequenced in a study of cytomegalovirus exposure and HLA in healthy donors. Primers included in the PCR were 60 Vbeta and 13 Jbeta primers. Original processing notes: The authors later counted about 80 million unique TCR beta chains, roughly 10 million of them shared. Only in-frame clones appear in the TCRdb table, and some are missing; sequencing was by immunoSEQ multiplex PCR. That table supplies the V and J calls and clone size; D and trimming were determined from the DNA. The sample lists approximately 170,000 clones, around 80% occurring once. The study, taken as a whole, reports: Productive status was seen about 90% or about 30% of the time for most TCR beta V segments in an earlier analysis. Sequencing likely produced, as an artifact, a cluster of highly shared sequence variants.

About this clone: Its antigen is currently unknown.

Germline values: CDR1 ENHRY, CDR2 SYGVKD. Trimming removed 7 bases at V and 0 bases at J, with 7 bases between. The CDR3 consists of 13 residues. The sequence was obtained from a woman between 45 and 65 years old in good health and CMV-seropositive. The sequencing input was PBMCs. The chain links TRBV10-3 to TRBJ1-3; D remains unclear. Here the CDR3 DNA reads TGTGCCATCATCCCAGACTCTGGAAACACCATATATTTT. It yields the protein CAIIPDSGNTIYF.